This T cell receptor (beta chain) was sequenced during a study of Ad26.COV2.S vaccination and SARS-CoV-2 variants. Whole-study findings and limits: After vaccination, reports described spike-specific CD8+ and CD4+ T cell responses as showing substantial breadth. Non-spike TCR breadth was similar in vaccine and placebo recipients.

Assay used: immunoSEQ multiplex PCR; TCRdb lists only in-frame clones, some missing. The data contain some 7,000 clones, around 84% of them singletons. CDR3 length: 16 amino acids. The germline gives CDR1 LGHNA, CDR2 YSLEER. Trimming at V came to 1 base and at J to 6 bases, leaving 11 bases not matched to a gene. Notes on this clone: The antigen is not known.

This chain links TRBV4-3 with TRBJ1-1; 7 bases are shared with TRBD1. The sequenced sample was peripheral blood, obtained after recovery from COVID-19. This TCR was sampled from a human donor who had recovered from COVID-19. For the CDR3, the DNA is TGCGCCAGCAGCCAAGGAGGGGTGACAGGGCGGGCTGAAGCTTTCTTT. Its protein is CASSQGGVTGRAEAFF.